The T cell receptor (beta chain) described here comes from a study of cytomegalovirus exposure and HLA in healthy donors (dated by TCRdb to 2017 to 2019). For the study in its entirety: According to a later analysis, one platform produced both the approximately 110 validation repertoires and the 730 or so repertoires of the first cohort. In addition to the first cohort of 666 subjects, a separate validation cohort of approximately 130 different subjects was used. The study was designed to test whether signatures of past pathogen exposure could be identified by cataloging public T cell receptors. The study combined high-throughput TCR immunosequencing, statistical association of individual TCRs with disease status, and machine learning to predict cytomegalovirus infection status. Paper-wide results and their limitations: A few of the identified cytomegalovirus-associated TCR beta chains were confirmed in vitro to be specific for cytomegalovirus antigens. In both the original and validation cohorts, the classifier was reported to diagnose cytomegalovirus status with high specificity and sensitivity. The authors suggested that the approach could potentially be generalized to other disease states and immunological phenotypes. Of the cluster scores, 90% to 95% were above 0 in a later analysis, which found that TCRs clustered in the first cohort also tended to co-occur in the approximately 110 validation repertoires. A later analysis had no HLA typing for the validation cohort, so co-occurrence there was scored across all 110 or so repertoires. Most TCR sequences were observed very rarely across donors, whereas some public TCRs were present in many individuals. In the study, roughly 160 TCR beta chains were listed as associated with cytomegalovirus.

Receptor libraries were prepared by the immunoSEQ multiplex PCR assay. The authors' analysis ran thus. A statistical classification framework was built for diagnosing cytomegalovirus status from the catalog of TCR beta chain sequences. TCRdb took this table from immuneACCESS and kept in-frame rearrangements with V and J called. Such tables lack part of the clones; where checked against another copy, unresolved V genes explain under half of the gap, and the rest is unexplained. That table supplies the V and J calls and clone size; D and trimming were determined from the DNA. The sample table records 55,000 to 65,000 clones; 90% of these occur just once. The ten largest clones represent around 2.8% of the sample. Note on this clone: Its antigen is not yet known. The input lacks base qualities; no much larger clone sits a single base away.

Relative to germline, V is missing 3 bases and J is missing 5 bases, with 5 bases of the junction outside any gene match. The CDR3 covers 14 residues, taking in both the cysteine and the phenylalanine. Left in the record is the CDR3 DNA by itself, 42 bases read in frame from the first base. CDR1 SGHTA and CDR2 FQGNSA were looked up in the germline V gene. The donors were included in the validation cohort of 90 to 150 subjects, a group kept apart from the roughly 610-subject first cohort. Sample: PBMCs. The rearrangement combines TRBV7-2 with TRBJ2-3, with 7 bases matching TRBD2. The TCR was taken from a man between 18 and 35 years old in good health and CMV-seronegative. The CDR3 loop reads CASSFGAGVDTQYF. The nucleotide sequence is TGTGCCAGCAGCTTCGGGGCGGGAGTAGATACGCAGTATTTT.